The sequence of this T cell receptor (beta chain) was determined in a study of T cells in Graves' hyperthyroidism and ophthalmopathy. The study, taken as a whole, reports: A median about 6.2 months before onset, the model predicted ophthalmopathy.

Worth noting for this clonotype: Its antigen remains unknown.

This CDR3 is 15 amino acids long. Trimming cost V 4 bases and J 1 base, with 11 bases left between them. The germline gives CDR1 SGHTA, CDR2 FQGTGA. What was amplified from RNA transcripts were TCR beta CDR3 regions. The primer set for the first-round RT-PCR of the TCR CDR3 was HTBI. Using its own MiXCR run on the multiplex PCR reads, TCRdb lists one record per CDR3 protein. The table lists about 290,000 distinct CDR3 sequences, 13% of them singletons. The study excluded patients with uncontrolled infection, other autoimmune disease, pregnancy or lactation. The source material was blood. The V and J genes are TRBV7-3 and TRBJ2-1; tentatively, D is TRBD1 (7 bases). This TCR was sampled from a young woman with Graves' hyperthyroidism that later progressed to Graves' ophthalmopathy. CDR3 DNA: TGTGCCAGCAGCTCCCCAGGGGGGTCCTACAATGAGCAGTTCTTC. This sequence encodes CASSSPGGSYNEQFF.